The 25 T cell receptor beta chains below were found in one sample sequenced in a study of blood T cell repertoires in COVID-19. Assay: immunoSEQ multiplex PCR; the TCRdb copy retains only in-frame clones and omits some. This table has 300,000 to 350,000 clones, around 87% appearing once. Sequenced sample: peripheral blood. The source is a man aged 18-30 years with active or convalescent COVID-19.

The gene calls are TRBV20-1 and TRBJ1-1; 7 bases align to TRBD1. After removal of 3 bases from V and 7 bases from J, the junction contained 8 bases not matched to a gene. There are 13 residues in the CDR3. The germline V gene has CDR1 DFQATT and CDR2 SNEGSKA (reference sequence). The CDR3 bases are TGCAGTGCTAGTGGACAGGAGGCGGGTGAAGCTTTCTTT. It yields the protein CSASGQEAGEAFF.

V gene TRBV27 combines with J gene TRBJ2-1; 8 nucleotides agree with TRBD2. The V gene's germline CDR1 is MNHEY and CDR2 SMNVEV (reference sequence). CDR3 length: 14 amino acids. Trimming at V came to 5 bases and at J to 4 bases, leaving 4 bases not matched to a gene. The CDR3 here is CASSLIAGYNEQFF. CDR3 coding DNA: TGTGCCAGCAGTCTAATAGCGGGGTACAATGAGCAGTTCTTC.

The V gene is TRBV6-5, the J gene TRBJ2-3, with 8 positions matching TRBD1. The germline gives CDR1 MNHEY, CDR2 SVGAGI. Trimming cost V 2 bases and J 5 bases; bases outside gene matches: 3. This CDR3 contains 14 residues. In nucleotides, the CDR3 is TGTGCCAGCAGTTACGAAACAGGGGGAGATACGCAGTATTTT. This sequence encodes CASSYETGGDTQYF.

The chain links TRBV28 to TRBJ1-2, with 11 bases aligning to TRBD1. The trim removed 5 bases at V and 4 bases at J, leaving 9 bases unmatched. CDR1 and CDR2 (germline): MDHEN, SYDVKM. This CDR3 has 16 amino acids. The chain's CDR3 is CASSRVPGQGVYGYTF. CDR3 coding DNA: TGTGCCAGCAGTCGAGTTCCGGGACAGGGGGTCTATGGCTACACCTTC.

A remark on this clone: This CDR3 is also generated by other DNA sequences in the sample. The rearrangement joins TRBV27 to TRBJ2-3, with 10 positions matching TRBD2. Germline assignment: CDR1 MNHEY and CDR2 SMNVEV (reference sequence). J lost 1 base, V lost 5 bases, and 3 bases had no gene match. This CDR3 spans 15 amino acids. For the CDR3, the DNA is TGTGCCAGCAGTCCGGGGACTAGCGGCACAGATACGCAGTATTTT. Its translation: CASSPGTSGTDTQYF.

As for this clone: Other nucleotide sequences in the sample specify the same CDR3. The chain employs TRBV19 and TRBJ2-7; D is ambiguous. Germline V gene data show CDR1 as LNHDA and CDR2 as SQIVND (reference sequence). The CDR3 is made up of 11 amino acids. With 2 bases removed from V and 6 bases from J, the gap between germline ends came to 5 bases. The CDR3 spells CASSISGEQYF. CDR3 sequence (DNA): TGTGCCAGTAGTATATCCGGCGAGCAGTACTTC.

The chain recombines TRBV10-2 with TRBJ2-7; 12 bases agree with TRBD1. The junction had 16 bases not matched to a gene; V was cut back by 7 bases and J by 3 bases. CDR3 length: 18 residues. CDR1 is WSHSY, CDR2 SAAADI, per germline. The CDR3: CASKGAGQGALSSYEQYF. The CDR3 nucleotides are TGCGCCAGCAAAGGGGCGGGACAGGGGGCTCTCTCTAGCTACGAGCAGTACTTC.

The chain carries TRBV7-8 and TRBJ1-5; D uncertain. V dropped 3 bases and J dropped 6 bases, with 12 bases sitting between them. Germline V gene sequence: CDR1 SGHVS, CDR2 FQNEAQ. This CDR3 is 14 amino acids long. The CDR3 spells CASSLSGGRQPQHF. CDR3 nucleotides: TGTGCCAGCAGCTTGTCAGGAGGCCGTCAGCCCCAGCATTTT.

The V call is TRBV5-5, the J call TRBJ1-1; D remains unclear. Germline assignment: CDR1 SGHKS and CDR2 YYEKEE (reference sequence). The CDR3 has 14 residues. The V end was cut by 0 bases, the J end by 6 bases, with 12 bases between. The CDR3 region has the DNA TGTGCCAGCAGCTTGGCCACAGCTAGCGCTGAAGCTTTCTTT. Translated: CASSLATASAEAFF. Full variable domain (missing parts from reference TRBV5-5 and TRBJ1-1): DAGVTQSPTHLIKTRGQQVTLRCSPISGHKSVSWYQQVLGQGPQFIFQYYEKEERGRGNFPDRFSARQFPNYSSELNVNALLLGDSALYLCASSLATASAEAFFGQGTRLTVV.

The chain combines TRBV7-2 with TRBJ1-3, with TRBD1 identical over 10 bases. Germline-derived CDR1 and CDR2 are SGHTA and FQGNSA. J gave up 1 base and V 5 bases, and 2 bases lay outside the gene matches. The CDR3 extends over 15 amino acids. The CDR3 nucleotides read TGTGCCAGCAGCAAGGACAGGGGGTCTGGAAACACCATATATTTT. Translating it yields CASSKDRGSGNTIYF.

V and J are TRBV10-3 and TRBJ1-2, with a weak D call TRBD1 (5 bases). Trimming removed 6 bases at V and 2 bases at J, with 10 bases between. The CDR3 runs 13 residues. Germline lookup yields CDR1 ENHRY and CDR2 SYGVKD. CDR3 amino acids: CAISPTENYGYTF. The CDR3 DNA sequence: TGTGCCATCAGCCCGACAGAAAACTATGGCTACACCTTC.

This clone was seen once. The gene calls are TRBV19 and TRBJ2-2, with 9 bases aligning to TRBD1. CDR1 is LNHDA, CDR2 SQIVND, per germline (reference sequence). The CDR3 totals 15 residues. V was pared by 6 bases and J by 1 base, with 3 bases of the junction left unmatched. The CDR3: CASRKDRGNTGELFF. DNA for the CDR3: TGTGCCAGTAGGAAGGACAGGGGGAACACCGGGGAGCTGTTTTTT.

The sample holds one count of this clone. The genes are TRBV7-3 and TRBJ2-5; TRBD2 matches 9 bases. Germline assignment: CDR1 SGHTA and CDR2 FQGTGA. This CDR3 is 16 amino acids long. V gave up 5 bases and J gave up 3 bases; unmatched junction bases: 10. As DNA, the CDR3 is TGTGCCAGCAGCCTCTCCAGGACTAGCGAGAAAGAGACCCAGTACTTC. Encoded protein: CASSLSRTSEKETQYF.

The chain combines TRBV10-2 with TRBJ2-3; 8 positions match TRBD2. V was clipped by 2 bases and J by 7 bases; unmatched bases: 8. CDR1 is WSHSY, CDR2 SAAADI, per germline. The CDR3 has 15 amino acids. DNA for the CDR3: TGCGCCAGCAGTGAGCCGGGACTAGGGGTGCATACGCAGTATTTT. This codes for CASSEPGLGVHTQYF.

The rearrangement links TRBV5-5 to TRBJ1-1; D call uncertain. This CDR3 is built from 18 residues. Deletions cut 2 bases from V and 0 bases from J, with 20 bases between. Germline V lookup: CDR1 SGHKS, CDR2 YYEKEE (reference sequence). The DNA for the CDR3 is TGTGCCAGCAGCTTTAAACCAGGCTTATCCCCCATGAACACTGAAGCTTTCTTT. Translating it yields CASSFKPGLSPMNTEAFF.

DNA of the CDR3: TGCGCCAGCGGGCCCGGGACTAGTATTAATGAGGATGAGCAGTTCTTC. Translated, it gives CASGPGTSINEDEQFF. The gene calls are TRBV10-1 and TRBJ2-1, with TRBD2 matching over 8 bases. Germline V lookup: CDR1 WNHNN, CDR2 SYGVQD (reference sequence). This CDR3 is 16 amino acids long. Trimming took 8 bases from V and 8 from J; bases not matched to a gene: 17.

This chain connects TRBV6-2 or TRBV6-3 to TRBJ2-1; 10 nucleotides align to TRBD2. The CDR3 contains 15 residues. V dropped 5 bases and J dropped 8; count of bases not matched to a gene: 9. The germline V gene has CDR1 MNHEY and CDR2 SVGEGT. CDR3 region: CASSLIAGGGYEQFF. DNA of the CDR3: TGTGCCAGCAGTCTAATAGCGGGGGGTGGCTATGAGCAGTTCTTC.

The V gene is TRBV24-1, the J gene TRBJ2-3, with TRBD2 matching 7 bases. The germline CDR1 and CDR2 sequences are KGHDR and SFDVKD. V dropped 3 bases and J dropped 1; count of bases not matched to a gene: 6. The CDR3 is 16 amino acids. This CDR3 is CATSDISSGGTDTQYF. Written as DNA, the CDR3 is TGTGCCACCAGTGATATCTCTAGCGGAGGCACAGATACGCAGTATTTT.

The chain has TRBV11-1 and TRBJ1-1; possibly TRBD1 for D (6 bases). This CDR3 is 16 amino acids long. The V gene's germline CDR1 is SGHAT and CDR2 FQDESV (reference sequence). The V end lost 4 bases, the J end lost 0 bases, and 15 bases lay between the germline ends. CDR3 bases: TGTGCCAGCAGCTCAGAGACAGGAAACATGAACACTGAAGCTTTCTTT. Amino acid sequence: CASSSETGNMNTEAFF.

V gene TRBV3-1 (or the pseudogene TRBV3-2) combines with J gene TRBJ2-3; TRBD2 agrees at 10 bases. Germline V gives CDR1 LGHDT, CDR2 YNNKEL (reference sequence). Unmatched junction bases numbered 4, after V lost 4 bases and J lost 0 bases. CDR3 length: 16 amino acids. CDR3 residues: CASSPLAGGSTDTQYF. The CDR3 nucleotides are TGTGCCAGCAGCCCTTTAGCGGGGGGAAGCACAGATACGCAGTATTTT.

The sample holds a few counts of this clone. The rearrangement links TRBV5-5 to TRBJ2-5; possibly TRBD1 for D (6 bases). There are 12 residues in the CDR3. Trimming stripped 1 base from V and 5 bases from J, with 6 bases between. Germline CDR1 SGHKS, CDR2 YYEKEE (reference sequence). The CDR3 DNA sequence: TGTGCCAGCAGCTTGCAGGGGGAGACCCAGTACTTC. This sequence encodes CASSLQGETQYF.

The genes are TRBV6-5 and TRBJ2-7, with a weak D call TRBD2 (6 bases). Trimming took 6 bases from V and 7 from J, leaving 16 bases between them. The CDR3 runs to 13 residues. The germline V gene has CDR1 MNHEY and CDR2 SVGAGI. CDR3 region: CASRDGLIREQYF. CDR3 bases: TGTGCCAGCAGGGACGGACTAATACGAGAGCAGTACTTC.

J is TRBJ1-1 and V is TRBV5-8, with D unresolved. Germline V gene lookup returns CDR1 SGHTS and CDR2 YDEGEE. Trimming shortened V by 0 bases and J by 4 bases, and 7 bases separated the two germline ends. The CDR3 runs 13 residues. The CDR3 coding sequence is TGTGCCAGCAGCTTGGACAGACCCACTGAAGCTTTCTTT. As protein: CASSLDRPTEAFF.

This chain uses TRBV7-7 with TRBJ2-1; D remains ambiguous. The CDR3 has 15 amino acids. CDR1 SSHAT and CDR2 FNYEAQ come from the germline V gene (reference sequence). Between the trimmed V and J ends, which lost 2 bases and 3 bases, there was a span of 11 bases. CDR3 residues: CASSLSADFYNEQFF. In nucleotides, the CDR3 is TGTGCCAGCAGCTTATCTGCGGATTTCTACAATGAGCAGTTCTTC.

The rearrangement joins TRBV27 to TRBJ1-1; D may be TRBD1 (6 bases). V was pared by 5 bases and J by 0 bases, with 13 bases between. The CDR3 is 15 amino acids. In germline, CDR1 is MNHEY, CDR2 SMNVEV (reference sequence). The CDR3 DNA reads as TGTGCCAGCAGTCCCCGGGACAACCTGAACACTGAAGCTTTCTTT. Its translation is CASSPRDNLNTEAFF.